A selection of T cell receptor beta chains follows, all from one sample in a study of T cells in Graves' hyperthyroidism and ophthalmopathy. Using its own MiXCR run on the multiplex PCR reads, TCRdb lists one record per CDR3 protein. The sample has some 490,000 distinct CDR3 sequences, around a fifth seen once; the top ten hold around 54%. Material: blood. The receptors were gathered from a woman in her sixties or seventies with Graves' ophthalmopathy. CDR3s include the opening cysteine and the closing phenylalanine or tryptophan. The order of the fields is V gene, clone size, J gene, D gene, CDR3 protein, CDR3 DNA. The D gene is left open where the match is weak. For some rows the clone size is stated as once, few or many, or as a class when expanded; others skip it.

>TRBV7-2|many|TRBJ2-3|TRBD2
CASRTSGTRQYF
TGTGCCAGCAGGACCTCCGGGACTAGGCAGTATTTT
>TRBV30|NA|TRBJ2-3|NA
CAWSSDGGTDTQYF
TGTGCCTGGAGTTCGGACGGGGGCACAGATACGCAGTATTTT
>TRBV6-1|few|TRBJ1-1|NA
CASTEGNTEAFF
TGTGCCAGCACAGAGGGGAACACTGAAGCTTTCTTT
>TRBV12-3/TRBV12-4|few|TRBJ2-1|TRBD1
CARVDRAASNEQFF
TGTGCCAGGGTAGACAGGGCTGCGTCCAATGAGCAGTTCTTC
>TRBV24-1|few|TRBJ2-3|NA
CATSDSGADTQYF
TGTGCCACCAGTGATTCCGGGGCAGATACGCAGTATTTT
>TRBV20-1|NA|TRBJ2-1|TRBD2
CSARATGTSGFNEQFF
TGCAGTGCTAGAGCCACCGGGACTAGCGGGTTCAATGAGCAGTTCTTC
>TRBV9|NA|TRBJ2-1|TRBD2
CASSLAEVDNEQFF
TGTGCCAGCAGTCTAGCGGAGGTCGACAATGAGCAGTTCTTC
>TRBV29-1|few|TRBJ2-3|TRBD2
CSVVRLASKITTDTQYF
TGCAGCGTCGTAAGACTAGCGTCTAAGATTACCACAGATACGCAGTATTTT
>TRBV10-3|few|TRBJ2-2|TRBD1
CAIGQGTGELFF
TGTGCCATTGGACAGGGGACCGGGGAGCTGTTTTTT
>TRBV12-3/TRBV12-4|many|TRBJ1-6|NA
CASSSGQRLHF
TGTGCCAGCAGTTCTGGACAGCGCCTCCACTTT
>TRBV20-1|NA|TRBJ2-5|TRBD2
CSARLAGGSVSRTQYF
TGCAGTGCTAGACTAGCGGGAGGGTCTGTTAGTAGGACCCAGTACTTC
>TRBV6-1|once|TRBJ2-5|NA
CASKNEGTQYF
TGTGCCAGCAAGAATGAGGGGACCCAGTACTTC
>TRBV18|few|TRBJ1-2|NA
CASSPLRVPEGYTF
TGTGCCAGCTCCCCCCTCAGGGTTCCTGAGGGCTACACCTTC
>TRBV20-1|NA|TRBJ1-2|NA
CSARGRVDGYTF
TGCAGTGCTAGAGGGAGGGTGGATGGCTACACCTTC
>TRBV5-1|NA|TRBJ1-1|NA
CASSLAQGLVTEAFF
TGCGCCAGCAGCTTGGCCCAGGGGTTGGTCACTGAAGCTTTCTTT
>TRBV28|many|TRBJ2-1|NA
CASSLEGREQFF
TGTGCCAGCAGTTTAGAGGGACGGGAGCAGTTCTTC
>TRBV20-1|NA|TRBJ2-7|NA
CSASGAGYEQYF
TGCAGTGCTAGCGGGGCCGGTTACGAGCAGTACTTC
>TRBV10-1|few|TRBJ2-3|TRBD1
CASSGQGASGTQYF
TGCGCCAGCAGTGGACAGGGGGCGTCCGGTACGCAGTATTTT
>TRBV4-1|few|TRBJ1-4|NA
CASTSPSVREFEKLFF
TGCGCCAGCACCTCACCAAGCGTCAGGGAGTTTGAAAAACTGTTTTTT
>TRBV3-1|NA|TRBJ2-1|TRBD2
CASSQGPGTSNEQFF
TGTGCCAGCAGCCAAGGACCCGGGACTAGCAATGAGCAGTTCTTC
>TRBV5-1|many|TRBJ1-1|TRBD1
CASSLGGTVNTEAFF
TGCGCCAGCAGCTTGGGCGGGACAGTGAACACTGAAGCTTTCTTT
>TRBV20-1|NA|TRBJ2-7|NA
CSAKGPHATEQYF
TGCAGTGCTAAAGGGCCTCACGCTACCGAGCAGTACTTC
>TRBV20-1|NA|TRBJ2-3|NA
CSASIGFTDTQYF
TGCAGTGCTAGTATCGGGTTCACAGATACGCAGTATTTT
>TRBV6-1|NA|TRBJ2-7|NA
CASSSPRVNYEQYF
TGTGCCAGCAGTTCTCCTCGGGTGAACTACGAGCAGTACTTC
>TRBV11-2|many|TRBJ2-1|TRBD1
CASSISGQALSSYNEQFF
TGTGCCAGCAGCATCTCTGGACAGGCCTTGTCCTCCTACAATGAGCAGTTCTTC
>TRBV7-9|many|TRBJ2-1|TRBD2
CASSSKSGSGSYNEQFF
TGTGCCAGCAGCTCCAAAAGCGGGAGTGGGTCCTACAATGAGCAGTTCTTC
>TRBV20-1|few|TRBJ1-5|NA
CSASPQHF
TGCAGTGCCTCGCCCCAGCATTTT
>TRBV30|NA|TRBJ2-7|TRBD2
CAWSVIFAGTSGRRSFYYEQYF
TGTGCCTGGAGTGTAATCTTCGCCGGGACTAGCGGGAGGAGGTCTTTCTACTACGAGCAGTACTTC
>TRBV12-3/TRBV12-4|many|TRBJ2-5|TRBD2
CASSWMGGVQETQYF
TGTGCCAGCAGTTGGATGGGGGGGGTCCAAGAGACCCAGTACTTC
>TRBV7-8|few|TRBJ2-3|TRBD2
CASSLATSGLLVSDTQYF
TGTGCCAGCAGCCTGGCCACTTCGGGACTACTCGTATCAGATACGCAGTATTTT
>TRBV24-1|NA|TRBJ1-5|NA
CATGDGINQPQHF
TGTGCCACAGGAGACGGAATCAATCAGCCCCAGCATTTT
>TRBV6-1|few|TRBJ2-4|NA
CASTLYQGKNIQYF
TGTGCCAGCACCCTATATCAGGGCAAAAACATTCAGTACTTC
>TRBV28|many|TRBJ1-5|NA
CASSLPTSNQPQHF
TGTGCCAGCAGTTTGCCGACTAGCAATCAGCCCCAGCATTTT
>TRBV28|few|TRBJ2-4|TRBD1
CASSLGQGGNIQYF
TGTGCCAGCAGCTTGGGACAGGGGGGAAACATTCAGTACTTC
>TRBV12-3/TRBV12-4|NA|TRBJ2-7|NA
CASSLSGWAYEQYF
TGTGCCAGCAGTTTGTCAGGGTGGGCCTACGAGCAGTACTTC
>TRBV20-1|many|TRBJ2-1|TRBD1
CSARNPGQGNNEQFF
TGCAGTGCTAGGAATCCGGGACAGGGAAACAATGAGCAGTTCTTC
>TRBV5-6|NA|TRBJ1-2|NA
CASRLQGLRYGYTF
TGTGCCAGCAGACTTCAGGGGTTACGTTATGGCTACACCTTC
>TRBV6-1|many|TRBJ2-5|NA
CASAREGGAETQYF
TGTGCCAGCGCCCGAGAGGGGGGGGCGGAGACCCAGTACTTC
>TRBV11-2|NA|TRBJ1-2|TRBD1
CASSLEAGGINGYTF
TGTGCCAGCAGCTTAGAAGCAGGGGGAATTAATGGCTACACCTTC
>TRBV12-3/TRBV12-4|many|TRBJ2-3|NA
CASSFFSTDTQYF
TGTGCCAGCAGTTTCTTTAGCACAGATACGCAGTATTTT
>TRBV25-1|few|TRBJ1-1|NA
CASSEVGGRAKAFF
TGTGCCAGCAGTGAAGTGGGGGGACGCGCAAAAGCTTTCTTT
>TRBV20-1|many|TRBJ2-1|TRBD2
CSAPGSTTSGRNEQFF
TGCAGTGCCCCAGGATCCACGACTAGCGGGAGGAATGAGCAGTTCTTC
>TRBV14|few|TRBJ2-3|NA
CASSQFRRAGTDTQYF
TGTGCCAGCAGCCAATTCCGGCGGGCAGGCACAGATACGCAGTATTTT
>TRBV6-6|many|TRBJ2-7|TRBD2
CASSYSNFLAGRYEQYF
TGTGCCAGCAGTTACTCTAACTTCCTAGCGGGACGATACGAGCAGTACTTC
>TRBV7-3|NA|TRBJ2-2|NA
CASSLEGVRELFF
TGTGCCAGCAGCCTAGAGGGGGTCCGGGAGCTGTTTTTT
>TRBV5-1|few|TRBJ2-3|TRBD1
CASSRTIKAGQGISTDTQYF
TGCGCCAGCAGCCGTACCATCAAGGCGGGACAGGGGATTAGCACAGATACGCAGTATTTT
>TRBV4-3|once|TRBJ1-4|NA
CASSPDLREKLFF
TGCGCCAGCAGCCCAGACCTAAGGGAAAAACTGTTTTTT
>TRBV3-1|many|TRBJ1-2|NA
CASSQVGQSYGYTF
TGTGCCAGCAGCCAAGTGGGTCAGAGCTATGGCTACACCTTC